This T cell receptor (beta chain) was sequenced in a study of technical replicates of blood from a handful of donors. Profiling relied on immunoSEQ multiplex PCR, and the TCRdb table lists in-frame clones only, not all of them. The sample holds 80,000 or so clones; approximately 98% are singletons and the top ten take 0.22%. The CDR3 is 15 residues long. Germline trimming cut 11 bases from V and 1 base from J; bases unmatched to any gene: 9. V is TRBV23-1 and J is TRBJ2-7, with 12 bases that match TRBD1. TRBV23-1 is an open reading frame whose function is uncertain. The source material was T cells isolated from PBMCs. The receptor was isolated from a human donor in good health. CDR3 bases: TGCGCCCGCCGAGGGGGACAGGGGGCATCCTACGAGCAGTACTTC. Its protein product is CARRGGQGASYEQYF.